The source of this T cell receptor (beta chain) is a study of T cell repertoires in cytomegalovirus infection (dated by TCRdb to about 2019). Regarding the study in general: Donor HLA type was relevant to the analysis, because carriage of CMV infection together with the matching HLA type was indicated by public TCR beta signatures.

In the case of this clonotype: Its antigen target is currently unknown. No much larger clonotype is one base removed from it; base qualities were not supplied.

V sheds 2 bases and J sheds 5 bases, leaving 9 bases between their ends. Measured from the cysteine to the phenylalanine, the CDR3 is 13 residues long. This entry keeps only the CDR3 DNA: 39 bases, framed from base 1. The germline V gene specifies MDHEN as CDR1 and SYDVKM as CDR2. Study-wide conclusions, independent of this receptor: In the ex vivo response, HLA-C-restricted CMV-specific TCR beta clonotypes were dominant, and in two of eight donors the single most frequent clonotype came from this HLA-C-restricted group. Carriers of CMV infection plus the relevant HLA type were discriminated by the cumulative frequency of public TCR beta family members in the study cohort and in an independent roughly 340-donor cohort.

The sequencer was an Illumina HiSeq 1500. TCRdb reworked the public reads: Q25 trimming with fastp, MiXCR clone assembly, productive beta chains retained. Each CDR3 protein gets just one entry, which takes the most common genes and DNA from the rows behind it. This sample comprises 200,000 or so distinct CDR3 sequences, roughly 19% of them detected only once. The ten largest clones represent less than 3.5% of the sample. This chain is built from TRBV28 and TRBJ1-2; no D gene can be assigned with confidence. Sequenced: PBMCs. This receptor was identified in a human donor in good health (CMV status not recorded). Some clones in this sample may be carry-over from other donors' samples. The nucleotide sequence is given as TGTGCCAGCAGTTTAGTACAGCGATATGGCTACACCTTC. Its protein reads: CASSLVQRYGYTF.